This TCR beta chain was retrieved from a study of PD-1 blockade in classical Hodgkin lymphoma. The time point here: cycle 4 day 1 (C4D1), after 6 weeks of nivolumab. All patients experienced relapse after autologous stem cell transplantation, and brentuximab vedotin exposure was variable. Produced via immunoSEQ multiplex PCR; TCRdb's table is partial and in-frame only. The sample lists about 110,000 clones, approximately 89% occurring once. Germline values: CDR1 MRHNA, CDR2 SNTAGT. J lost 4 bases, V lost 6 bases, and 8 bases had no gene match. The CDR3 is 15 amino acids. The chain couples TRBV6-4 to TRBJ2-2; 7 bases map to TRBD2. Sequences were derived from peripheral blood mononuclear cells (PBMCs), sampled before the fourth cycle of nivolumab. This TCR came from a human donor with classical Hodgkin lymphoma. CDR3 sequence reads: CASRRDYETTGELFF. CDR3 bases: TGTGCCAGCAGGAGGGACTACGAAACCACCGGGGAGCTGTTTTTT.